This T cell receptor (beta chain) originates from a study of response to subunit inactivated influenza vaccine listed by TCRdb under 2018. Looking at the study overall: To follow how T cells responded to a trivalent subunit inactivated influenza vaccine, the researchers relied on deep quantitative profiling of the T cell receptor repertoire. The study at large found these results: The authors suggested that each seasonal influenza vaccination may recruit only a limited number of new T cells.

Turning to this clonotype: There is no known antigen for this receptor. Base qualities are missing; no much larger clone stands one base away.

Libraries were built with RT-PCR. TCRdb records Illumina HiSeq 2500 as the sequencer. The public reads were reanalyzed by TCRdb: fastp trimming at Q25, MiXCR alignment, in-frame beta chains only. Each entry is one CDR3 protein sequence, shown with its most common DNA and genes. The sample yields 450,000 to 600,000 distinct CDR3 sequences; 16% were counted once. In total, the top ten clones hold 3% to 3.5% of the sample. CDR1 and CDR2 were assigned from the germline V gene as SQVTM and ANQGSEA. V loses 5 bases of germline sequence and J loses 5 bases, and the interval between the two ends is 15 bases. The CDR3 has 13 amino acids, counting the end cysteine and phenylalanine. Only the CDR3 region is kept as DNA, spanning 39 bases read in frame from base 1.

This TCR was recovered from a man aged 50-75 years who received an inactivated influenza vaccine. Donor details come from another sample of the same person, matched by shared clones. Here the sequenced sample was CD4+ T cells sorted from PBMCs, taken around 25 months after vaccination. The chain links TRBV29-1 with TRBJ2-5; the D region is possibly TRBD1 or TRBD2, each matching across 7 bases. The DNA sequence is given as TGCAGCGTTTCCCAGGGGGGGCGGGAGACCCAGTACTTC. The resulting protein is CSVSQGGRETQYF.